This TCR beta chain was found in a study of lymphopenia after photon versus proton radiotherapy. Study-level points and caveats: Post-nadir TCR diversity decline inversely tracked overall survival among those who died. Under photons, naive T cells and diversity fell while effector/memory populations rose. After lymphocyte nadir, photon-treated repertoires showed oligoclonal expansion, especially CD8+ Temra.

With 2 bases removed from V and 7 bases from J, the gap between germline ends came to 15 bases. The CDR3 extends over 15 amino acids. The V gene's germline CDR1 is MGHDK and CDR2 SYGVNS. Worth noting for this clone: Its antigen is not identified.

Data came from immunoSEQ multiplex PCR; TCRdb stores just in-frame clones and leaves some out. The repertoire holds about 26,000 clones, over 80% seen once, with under 4.5% in the top ten. This specimen consisted of peripheral blood, obtained from a patient treated with photon-based radiotherapy. This TCR was sampled from a woman aged 50 to 60 with pancreatic cancer. The V and J genes are TRBV25-1 and TRBJ2-1, with D perhaps TRBD1 (5 bases). CDR3 sequence reads: CASSEVVGAFNEQFF. The CDR3 nucleotides read TGTGCCAGCAGTGAAGTTGTAGGGGCGTTTAATGAGCAGTTCTTC.